This TCR beta chain appears in the sequencing data of a study of beta chain features in type 1 diabetes. The purity of all sorted populations exceeded 98%. In germline, CDR1 is KGHSH, CDR2 LQKENI. With V trimmed by 5 bases and J by 6 bases, 4 bases remained unmatched. The length of the CDR3 is 13 residues. Study results and limitations: When VDJ junctions were examined, type 1 diabetes patients showed fewer insertions and more deletions. Naive, central memory and Treg TCRB repertoires appeared more alike in patients than in healthy donors. Researchers cautioned that cDNA sequencing could over-represent cells with high TCR expression.

As regards this clone: The target antigen is unknown.

cDNA synthesis used the whole RNA isolate, giving expressed TCRB sequences. Assay used: immunoSEQ multiplex PCR; TCRdb lists only in-frame clones, some missing. The table includes about 300,000 clones, 7% to 9% detected once. This chain uses TRBV18 with TRBJ1-5; 7 bases agree with TRBD1. The material sequenced was central memory CD4+ T cells from blood. The receptor comes from a woman between 18 and 29 years old in good health. CDR3 in amino acids: CASSEDRFQPQHF. The CDR3 coding sequence is TGTGCCAGCTCAGAGGACAGGTTTCAGCCCCAGCATTTT.